This T cell receptor (beta chain) was found in a study of monozygotic twins with cystic fibrosis. Findings and limits, study-wide: Low clonality (median around 0.0096) suggested a mostly naive repertoire. J usage was most co-twin-similar in 8 of 16 pairs, V in 13.

This table comes from immunoSEQ multiplex PCR, and its TCRdb copy is limited to in-frame clones, with some not included. The sample consists of 4,000 to 6,000 clones, approximately 96% of them appearing once. On this clone: The antigen remains undetermined.

V was clipped by 3 bases and J by 4 bases, with 11 bases between them. Germline V gene sequence: CDR1 MGHDK, CDR2 SYGVNS. This CDR3 region has 14 residues. Sequenced sample: blood. The chain recombines TRBV25-1 with TRBJ2-3; D perhaps matches TRBD1 (5 bases). The TCR was taken from a boy younger than 10 with cystic fibrosis. Written as DNA, the CDR3 is TGTGCCAGCAGTGACGGAAGGGGTTCAGATACGCAGTATTTT. This gives the protein CASSDGRGSDTQYF.